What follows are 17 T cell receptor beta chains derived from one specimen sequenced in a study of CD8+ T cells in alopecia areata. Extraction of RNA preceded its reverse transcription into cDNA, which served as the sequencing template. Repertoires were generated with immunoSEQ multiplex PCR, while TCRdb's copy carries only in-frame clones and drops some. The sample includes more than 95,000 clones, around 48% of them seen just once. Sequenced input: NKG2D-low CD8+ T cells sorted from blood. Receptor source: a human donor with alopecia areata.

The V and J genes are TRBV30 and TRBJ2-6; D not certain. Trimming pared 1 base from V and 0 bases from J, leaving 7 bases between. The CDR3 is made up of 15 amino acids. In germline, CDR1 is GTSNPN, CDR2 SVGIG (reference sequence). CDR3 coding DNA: TGTGCCTGGAGTGGACAAGTCTCTGGGGCCAACGTCCTGACTTTC. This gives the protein CAWSGQVSGANVLTF. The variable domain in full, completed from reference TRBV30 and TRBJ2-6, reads SQTIHQWPATLVQPVGSPLSLECTVEGTSNPNLYWYRQAAGRGLQLLFYSVGIGQISSEVPQNLSASRPQDRQFILSSKKLLLSDSGFYLCAWSGQVSGANVLTFGAGSRLTVL.

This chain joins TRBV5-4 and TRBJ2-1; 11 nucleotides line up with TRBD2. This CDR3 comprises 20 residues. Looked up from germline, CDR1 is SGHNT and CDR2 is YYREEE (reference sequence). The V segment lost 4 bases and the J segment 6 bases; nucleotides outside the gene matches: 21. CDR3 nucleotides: TGTGCCAGCAGCCTGAGGACAGGGGAAATAGCGGGAGGGCCAGTCAATGAGCAGTTCTTC. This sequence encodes CASSLRTGEIAGGPVNEQFF.

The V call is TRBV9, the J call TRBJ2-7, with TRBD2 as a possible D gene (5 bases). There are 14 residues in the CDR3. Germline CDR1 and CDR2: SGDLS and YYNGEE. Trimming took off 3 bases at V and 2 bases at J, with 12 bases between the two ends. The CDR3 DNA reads TGTGCCAGCAGCGGACGAGACGGGACCTACGAGCAGTACTTC. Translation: CASSGRDGTYEQYF. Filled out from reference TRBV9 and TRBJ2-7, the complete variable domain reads DSGVTQTPKHLITATGQRVTLRCSPRSGDLSVYWYQQSLDQGLQFLIQYYNGEERAKGNILERFSAQQFPDLHSELNLSSLELGDSALYFCASSGRDGTYEQYFGPGTRLTVT.

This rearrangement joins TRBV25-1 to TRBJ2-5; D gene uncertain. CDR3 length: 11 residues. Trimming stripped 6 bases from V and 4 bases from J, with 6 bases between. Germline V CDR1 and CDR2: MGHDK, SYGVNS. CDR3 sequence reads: CASSRGETQYF. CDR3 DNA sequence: TGTGCCAGCAGCAGAGGAGAGACCCAGTACTTC.

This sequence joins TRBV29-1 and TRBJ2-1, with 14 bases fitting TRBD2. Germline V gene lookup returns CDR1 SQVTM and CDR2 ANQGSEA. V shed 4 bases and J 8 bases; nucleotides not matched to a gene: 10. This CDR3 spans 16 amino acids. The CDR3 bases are TGCAGCGTTGTCTCAACGGGACTAGCGGGAGCCCATGAGCAGTTCTTC. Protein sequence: CSVVSTGLAGAHEQFF.

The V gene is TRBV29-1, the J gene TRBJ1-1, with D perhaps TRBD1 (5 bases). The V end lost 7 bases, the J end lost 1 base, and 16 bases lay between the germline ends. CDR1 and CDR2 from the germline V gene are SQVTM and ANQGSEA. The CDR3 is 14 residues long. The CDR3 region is CSADFLTANTEAFF. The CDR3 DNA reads TGCAGCGCCGACTTCTTGACAGCGAACACTGAAGCTTTCTTT.

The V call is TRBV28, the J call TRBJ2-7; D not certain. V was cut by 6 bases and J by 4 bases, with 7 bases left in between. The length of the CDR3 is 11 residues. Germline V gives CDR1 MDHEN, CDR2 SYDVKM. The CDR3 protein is CASRDGYEQYF. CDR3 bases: TGTGCCAGCAGAGACGGTTACGAGCAGTACTTC.

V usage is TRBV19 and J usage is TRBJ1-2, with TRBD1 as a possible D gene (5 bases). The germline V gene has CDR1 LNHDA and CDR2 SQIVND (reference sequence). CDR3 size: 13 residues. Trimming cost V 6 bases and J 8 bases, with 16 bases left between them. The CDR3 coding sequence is TGTGCCAGTAGCCTCGGGACCGGGTCGGGCTACACCTTC. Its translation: CASSLGTGSGYTF.

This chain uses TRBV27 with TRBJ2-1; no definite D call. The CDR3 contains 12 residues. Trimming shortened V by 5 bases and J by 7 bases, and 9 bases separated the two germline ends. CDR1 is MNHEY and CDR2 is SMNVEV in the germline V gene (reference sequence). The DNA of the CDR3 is TGTGCCAGCAGTCCAACCCCAAATGAGCAGTTCTTC. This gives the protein CASSPTPNEQFF.

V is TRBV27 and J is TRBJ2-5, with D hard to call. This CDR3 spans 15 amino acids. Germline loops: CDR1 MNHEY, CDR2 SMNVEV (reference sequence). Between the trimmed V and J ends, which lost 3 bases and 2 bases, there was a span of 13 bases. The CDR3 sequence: CASSFLEGRQETQYF. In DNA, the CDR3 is TGTGCCAGCAGTTTCCTTGAAGGAAGGCAAGAGACCCAGTACTTC.

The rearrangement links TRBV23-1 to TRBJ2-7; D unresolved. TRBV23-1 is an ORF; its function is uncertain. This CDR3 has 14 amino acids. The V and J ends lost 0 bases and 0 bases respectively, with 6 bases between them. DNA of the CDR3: TGCGCCAGCAGTCAATCCTACAGCTCCTACGAGCAGTACTTC. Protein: CASSQSYSSYEQYF.

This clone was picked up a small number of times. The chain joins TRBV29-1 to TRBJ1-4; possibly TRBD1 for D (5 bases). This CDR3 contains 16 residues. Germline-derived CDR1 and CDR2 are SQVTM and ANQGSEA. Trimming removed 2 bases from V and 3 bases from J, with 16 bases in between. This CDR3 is CSVEPPTGVANEKLFF. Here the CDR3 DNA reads TGCAGCGTTGAACCCCCTACAGGAGTGGCTAATGAAAAACTGTTTTTT.

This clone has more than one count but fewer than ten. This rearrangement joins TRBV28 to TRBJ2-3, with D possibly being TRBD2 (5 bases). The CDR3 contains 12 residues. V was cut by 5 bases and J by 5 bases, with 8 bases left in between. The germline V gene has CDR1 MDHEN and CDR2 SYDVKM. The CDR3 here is CASSVGVDTQYF. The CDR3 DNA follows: TGTGCCAGCAGTGTGGGAGTAGATACGCAGTATTTT. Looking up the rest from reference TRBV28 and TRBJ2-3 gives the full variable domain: DVKVTQSSRYLVKRTGEKVFLECVQDMDHENMFWYRQDPGLGLRLIYFSYDVKMKEKGDIPEGYSVSREKKERFSLILESASTNQTSMYLCASSVGVDTQYFGPGTRLTVL.

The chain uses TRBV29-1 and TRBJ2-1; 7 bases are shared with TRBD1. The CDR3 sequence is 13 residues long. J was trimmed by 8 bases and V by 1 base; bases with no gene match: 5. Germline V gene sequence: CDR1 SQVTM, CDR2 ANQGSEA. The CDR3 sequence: CSVEVETGYEQFF. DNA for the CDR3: TGCAGCGTTGAAGTGGAGACAGGGTATGAGCAGTTCTTC.

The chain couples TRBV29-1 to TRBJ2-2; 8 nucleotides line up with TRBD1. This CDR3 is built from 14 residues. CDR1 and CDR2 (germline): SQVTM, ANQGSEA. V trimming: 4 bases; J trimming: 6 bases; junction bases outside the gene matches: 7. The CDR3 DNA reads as TGCAGCGTTGCGGGACAGGCGTCGGCCGGGGAGCTGTTTTTT. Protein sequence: CSVAGQASAGELFF.

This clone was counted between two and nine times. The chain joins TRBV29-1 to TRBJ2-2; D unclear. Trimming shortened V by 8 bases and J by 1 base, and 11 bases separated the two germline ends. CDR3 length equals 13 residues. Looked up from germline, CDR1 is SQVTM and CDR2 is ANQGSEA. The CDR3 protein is CSCDTLNTGELFF. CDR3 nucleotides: TGCAGCTGCGACACCCTGAACACCGGGGAGCTGTTTTTT.

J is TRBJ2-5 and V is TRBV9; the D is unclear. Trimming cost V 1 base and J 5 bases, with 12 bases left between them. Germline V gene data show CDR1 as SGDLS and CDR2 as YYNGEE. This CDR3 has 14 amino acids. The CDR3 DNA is TGTGCCAGCAGCGTATCGGGCAAAACGGAGACCCAGTACTTC. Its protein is CASSVSGKTETQYF.